This TCR beta chain was identified in a study of blood T cell repertoires in COVID-19. Study-level information: Sample material is recorded as cDNA or gDNA derived from T cells, B-cell-depleted T cells, or PBMCs.

Germline CDR1 is SGHRS and CDR2 is YFSETQ. The CDR3 is 12 amino acids. Trimming shortened V by 1 base and J by 5 bases, and 6 bases separated the two germline ends. In the original workflow: Nucleated cell number was recorded as an estimate derived from reference gene primer amplification. The table came from immunoSEQ multiplex PCR; TCRdb's copy has only in-frame clones and leaves some out. That table gives V, J and clone size, and the DNA gave D and trimming. The data contain 20,000 to 25,000 clones, approximately 88% of them singletons. The sequenced sample consisted of peripheral blood. The receptor was isolated from a man between 65 and 80 years old in a cohort sampled during active COVID-19. The chain couples TRBV5-1 to TRBJ2-5; D remains ambiguous. Here the CDR3 reads CASSLNGETQYF. CDR3 coding DNA: TGCGCCAGCAGCTTGAACGGGGAGACCCAGTACTTC.